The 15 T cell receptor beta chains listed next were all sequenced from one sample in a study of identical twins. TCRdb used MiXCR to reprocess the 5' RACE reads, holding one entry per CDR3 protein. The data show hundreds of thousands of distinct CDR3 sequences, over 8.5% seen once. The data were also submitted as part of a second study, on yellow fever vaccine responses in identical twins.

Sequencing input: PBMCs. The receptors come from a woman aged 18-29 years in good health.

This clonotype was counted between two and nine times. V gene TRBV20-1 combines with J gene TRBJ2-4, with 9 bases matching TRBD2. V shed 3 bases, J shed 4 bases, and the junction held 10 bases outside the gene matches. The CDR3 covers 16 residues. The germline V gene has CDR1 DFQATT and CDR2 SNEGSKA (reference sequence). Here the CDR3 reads CSARARLLAGKNIQYF. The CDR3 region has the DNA TGCAGTGCTAGGGCTCGCCTACTAGCGGGTAAAAACATTCAGTACTTC.

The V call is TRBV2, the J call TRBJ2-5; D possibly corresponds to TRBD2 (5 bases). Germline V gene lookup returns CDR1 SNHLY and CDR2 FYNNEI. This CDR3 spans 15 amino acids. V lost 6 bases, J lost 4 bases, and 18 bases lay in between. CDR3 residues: CASSPLERRGETQYF. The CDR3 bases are TGTGCCAGCAGCCCTTTGGAGCGGAGAGGAGAGACCCAGTACTTC. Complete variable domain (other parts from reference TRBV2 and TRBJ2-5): EPEVTQTPSHQVTQMGQEVILRCVPISNHLYFYWYRQILGQKVEFLVSFYNNEISEKSEIFDDQFSVERPDGSNFTLKIRSTKLEDSAMYFCASSPLERRGETQYFGPGTRLLVL.

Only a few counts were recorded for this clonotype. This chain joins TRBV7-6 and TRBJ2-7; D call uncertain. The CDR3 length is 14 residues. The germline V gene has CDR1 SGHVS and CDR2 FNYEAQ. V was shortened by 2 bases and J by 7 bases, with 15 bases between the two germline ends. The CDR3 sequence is CASSLISDRSEQYF. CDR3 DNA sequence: TGTGCCAGCAGCTTAATTTCCGATAGGAGTGAGCAGTACTTC.

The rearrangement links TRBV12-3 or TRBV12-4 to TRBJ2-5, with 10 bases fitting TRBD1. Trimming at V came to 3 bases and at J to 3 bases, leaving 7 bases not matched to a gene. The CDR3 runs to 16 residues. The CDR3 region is CASSFKTGTGEETQYF. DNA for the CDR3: TGTGCCAGCAGTTTTAAAACGGGGACAGGGGAAGAGACCCAGTACTTC.

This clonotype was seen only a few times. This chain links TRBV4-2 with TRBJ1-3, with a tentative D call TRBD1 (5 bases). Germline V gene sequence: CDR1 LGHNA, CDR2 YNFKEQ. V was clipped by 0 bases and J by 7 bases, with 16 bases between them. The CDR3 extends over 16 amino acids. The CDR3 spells CASSQETGLGGNTIYF. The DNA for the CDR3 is TGTGCCAGCAGCCAAGAGACGGGACTTGGGGGGAACACCATATATTTT.

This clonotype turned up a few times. Written as DNA, the CDR3 is TGTGCCAGCAGCGTAGCGGGTGGCGGGACGATCCAAGAGACCCAGTACTTC. Protein sequence: CASSVAGGGTIQETQYF. The V and J genes are TRBV9 and TRBJ2-5, with D perhaps matching TRBD2 (6 bases). This CDR3 region has 17 residues. V lost 0 bases and J lost 1, with 16 bases in between. The germline CDR1 and CDR2 sequences are SGDLS and YYNGEE.

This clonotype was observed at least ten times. CDR3 protein: CASSDRGTDTQYF. The CDR3 DNA is TGTGCCAGCAGTGACAGGGGCACAGATACGCAGTATTTT. The rearrangement links TRBV6-4 to TRBJ2-3; D remains ambiguous. The CDR3 has 13 amino acids. V shed 2 bases and J shed 1 base, with 4 bases lying between them. Per the germline V gene, CDR1 is MRHNA and CDR2 is SNTAGT.

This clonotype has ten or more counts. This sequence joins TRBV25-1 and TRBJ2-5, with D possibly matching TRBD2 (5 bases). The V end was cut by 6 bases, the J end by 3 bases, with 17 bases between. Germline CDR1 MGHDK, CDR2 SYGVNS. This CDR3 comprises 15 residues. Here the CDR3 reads CASSVSGVLEETQYF. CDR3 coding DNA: TGTGCCAGCAGCGTATCCGGTGTACTAGAAGAGACCCAGTACTTC.

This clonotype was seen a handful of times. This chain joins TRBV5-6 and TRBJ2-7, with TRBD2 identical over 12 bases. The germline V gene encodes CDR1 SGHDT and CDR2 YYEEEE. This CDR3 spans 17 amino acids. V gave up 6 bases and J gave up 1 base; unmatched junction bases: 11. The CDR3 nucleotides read TGTGCCAGCACCGCCGGGACTAGCGGGTTGAATTCCTACGAGCAGTACTTC. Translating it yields CASTAGTSGLNSYEQYF.

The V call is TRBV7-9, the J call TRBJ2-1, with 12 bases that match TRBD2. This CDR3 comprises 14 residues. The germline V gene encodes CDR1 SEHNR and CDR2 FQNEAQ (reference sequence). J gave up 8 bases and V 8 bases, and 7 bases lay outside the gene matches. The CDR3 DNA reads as TGTGCCAGCGCCCGGACTAGCGGGGTTCATGAGCAGTTCTTC. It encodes CASARTSGVHEQFF. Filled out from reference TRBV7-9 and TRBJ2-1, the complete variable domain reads DTGVSQNPRHKITKRGQNVTFRCDPISEHNRLYWYRQTLGQGPEFLTYFQNEAQLEKSRLLSDRFSAERPKGSFSTLEIQRTEQGDSAMYLCASARTSGVHEQFFGPGTRLTVL.

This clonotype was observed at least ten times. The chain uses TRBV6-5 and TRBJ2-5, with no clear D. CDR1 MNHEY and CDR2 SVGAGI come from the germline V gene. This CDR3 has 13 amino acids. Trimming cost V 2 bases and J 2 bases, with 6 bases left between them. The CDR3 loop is CASSYIRQETQYF. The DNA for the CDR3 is TGTGCCAGCAGTTACATCAGACAAGAGACCCAGTACTTC.

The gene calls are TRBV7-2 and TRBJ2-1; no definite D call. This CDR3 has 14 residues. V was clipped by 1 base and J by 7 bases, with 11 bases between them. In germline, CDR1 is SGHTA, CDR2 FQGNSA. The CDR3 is CASSLDTWANEQFF. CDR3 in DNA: TGTGCCAGCAGCTTAGATACATGGGCGAATGAGCAGTTCTTC. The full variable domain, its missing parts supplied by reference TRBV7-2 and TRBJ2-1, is GAGVSQSPSNKVTEKGKDVELRCDPISGHTALYWYRQSLGQGLEFLIYFQGNSAPDKSGLPSDRFSAERTGGSVSTLTIQRTQQEDSAVYLCASSLDTWANEQFFGPGTRLTVL.

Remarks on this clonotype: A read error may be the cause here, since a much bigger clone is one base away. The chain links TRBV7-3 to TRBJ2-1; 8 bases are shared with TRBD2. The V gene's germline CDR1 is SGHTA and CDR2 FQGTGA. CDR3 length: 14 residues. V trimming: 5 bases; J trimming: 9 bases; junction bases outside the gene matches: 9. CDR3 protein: CASSSAGGLSEQFF. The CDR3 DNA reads TGTGCCAGCAGCAGTGCGGGGGGATTGAGTGAGCAGTTCTTC.

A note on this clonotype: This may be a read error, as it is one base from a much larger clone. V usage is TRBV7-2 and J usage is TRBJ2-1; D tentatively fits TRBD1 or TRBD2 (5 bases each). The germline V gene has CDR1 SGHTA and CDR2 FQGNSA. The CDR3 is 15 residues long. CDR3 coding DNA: TGTGTCAGCAGCTTAGTTGGGGGTGCCTACAATGAGCAGTTCTTC. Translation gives CVSSLVGGAYNEQFF.

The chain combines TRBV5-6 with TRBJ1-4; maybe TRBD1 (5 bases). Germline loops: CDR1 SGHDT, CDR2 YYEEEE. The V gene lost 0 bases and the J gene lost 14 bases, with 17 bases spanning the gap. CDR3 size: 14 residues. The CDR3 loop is CASSLVGADTTLFF. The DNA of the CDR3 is TGTGCCAGCAGCTTGGTAGGGGCAGACACAACCCTGTTTTTT.